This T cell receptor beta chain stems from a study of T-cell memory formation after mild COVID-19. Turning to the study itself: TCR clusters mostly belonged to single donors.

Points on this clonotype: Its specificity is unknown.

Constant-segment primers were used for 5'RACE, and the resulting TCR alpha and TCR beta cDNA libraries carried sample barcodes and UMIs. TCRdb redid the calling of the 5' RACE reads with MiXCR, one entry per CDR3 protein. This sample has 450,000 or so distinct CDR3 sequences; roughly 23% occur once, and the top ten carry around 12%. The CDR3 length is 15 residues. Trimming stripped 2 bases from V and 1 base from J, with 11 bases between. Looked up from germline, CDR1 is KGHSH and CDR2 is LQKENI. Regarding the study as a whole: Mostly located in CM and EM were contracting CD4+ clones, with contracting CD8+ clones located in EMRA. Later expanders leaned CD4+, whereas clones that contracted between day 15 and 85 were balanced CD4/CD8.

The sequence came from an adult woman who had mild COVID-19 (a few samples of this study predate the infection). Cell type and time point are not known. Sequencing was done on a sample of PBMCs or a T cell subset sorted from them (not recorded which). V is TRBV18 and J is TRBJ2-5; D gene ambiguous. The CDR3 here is CASSPWAGAQETQYF. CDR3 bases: TGTGCCAGCTCACCATGGGCAGGAGCCCAAGAGACCCAGTACTTC.